The clone carrying this T cell receptor (beta chain) was observed a few times. Its specificity is unknown. This entry belongs to a study of post-analysis software for immune sequencing data. Study observations and caveats: When patients were compared with controls, a handful of TRBV segments were more frequent, TRBV5-6, TRBV5-1 and TRBV20-1 among them.

Every TCR beta cDNA library bore unique molecular identifiers. TCRdb used MiXCR to reprocess the PCR reads, holding one entry per CDR3 protein. The repertoire has more than 450,000 distinct CDR3 sequences, 40% to 50% of them found once; the top ten carry 1.5% to 2%. V shed 0 bases, J shed 2 bases, and the junction held 3 bases outside the gene matches. CDR3 length: 16 residues. The clonotype was recovered from a girl aged 10 to 17 with multiple sclerosis. Sequencing was done on a sample of blood. The rearrangement links TRBV12-3 or TRBV12-4 to TRBJ2-7; 11 bases line up with TRBD1. CDR3 loop: CASSLAGTGGPYEQYF. In DNA, the CDR3 is TGTGCCAGCAGTTTAGCGGGGACAGGGGGACCCTACGAGCAGTACTTC.